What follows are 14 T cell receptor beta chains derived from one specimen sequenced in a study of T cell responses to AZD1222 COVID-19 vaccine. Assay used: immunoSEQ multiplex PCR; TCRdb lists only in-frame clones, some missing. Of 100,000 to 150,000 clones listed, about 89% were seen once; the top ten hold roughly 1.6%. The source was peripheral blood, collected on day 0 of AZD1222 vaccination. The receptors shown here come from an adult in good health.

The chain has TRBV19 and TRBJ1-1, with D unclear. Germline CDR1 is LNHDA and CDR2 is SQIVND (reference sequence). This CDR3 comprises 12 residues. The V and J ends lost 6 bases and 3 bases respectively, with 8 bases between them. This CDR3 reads CASSPGYTEAFF. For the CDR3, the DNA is TGTGCCAGTAGCCCGGGATACACTGAAGCTTTCTTT.

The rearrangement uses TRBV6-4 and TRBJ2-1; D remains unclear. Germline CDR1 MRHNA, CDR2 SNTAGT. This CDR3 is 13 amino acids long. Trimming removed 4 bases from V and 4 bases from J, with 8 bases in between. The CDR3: CASSGSAYNEQFF. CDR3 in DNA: TGTGCCAGCAGTGGATCGGCTTACAATGAGCAGTTCTTC.

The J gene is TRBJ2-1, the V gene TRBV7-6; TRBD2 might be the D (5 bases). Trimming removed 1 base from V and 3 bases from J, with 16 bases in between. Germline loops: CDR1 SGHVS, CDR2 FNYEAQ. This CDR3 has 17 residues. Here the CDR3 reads CASSLEGGSRLYNEQFF. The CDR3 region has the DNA TGTGCCAGCAGCTTAGAGGGCGGGTCCCGACTCTACAATGAGCAGTTCTTC.

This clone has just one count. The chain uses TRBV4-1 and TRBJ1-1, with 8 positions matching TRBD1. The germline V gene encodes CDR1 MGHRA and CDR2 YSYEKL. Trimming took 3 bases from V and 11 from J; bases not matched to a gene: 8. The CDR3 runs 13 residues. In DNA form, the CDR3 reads TGCGCCAGCAGCCATCTTATGACAGGGGAGGCTTTCTTT. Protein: CASSHLMTGEAFF.

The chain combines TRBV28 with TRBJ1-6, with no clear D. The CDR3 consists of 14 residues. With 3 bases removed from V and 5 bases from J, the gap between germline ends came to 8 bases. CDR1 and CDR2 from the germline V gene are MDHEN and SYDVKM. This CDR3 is CASSLSGDNSPLHF. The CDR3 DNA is TGTGCCAGCAGTTTGTCCGGGGATAATTCACCCCTCCACTTT. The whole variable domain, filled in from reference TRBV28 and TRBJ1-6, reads DVKVTQSSRYLVKRTGEKVFLECVQDMDHENMFWYRQDPGLGLRLIYFSYDVKMKEKGDIPEGYSVSREKKERFSLILESASTNQTSMYLCASSLSGDNSPLHFGNGTRLTVT.

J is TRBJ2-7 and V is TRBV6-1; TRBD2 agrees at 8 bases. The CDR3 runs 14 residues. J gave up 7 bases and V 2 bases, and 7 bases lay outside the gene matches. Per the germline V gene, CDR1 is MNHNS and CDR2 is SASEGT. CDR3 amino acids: CASSEQRESKEQYF. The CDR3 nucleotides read TGTGCCAGCAGTGAACAGCGGGAGTCTAAAGAGCAGTACTTC.

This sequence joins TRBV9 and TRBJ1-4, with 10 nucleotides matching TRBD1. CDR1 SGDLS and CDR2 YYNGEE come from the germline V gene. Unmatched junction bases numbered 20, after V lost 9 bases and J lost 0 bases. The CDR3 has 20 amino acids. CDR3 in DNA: TGTGCCACGCAAACTAGTGGCGGGACAGGGGACAAAGCAACTAATGAAAAACTGTTTTTT. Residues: CATQTSGGTGDKATNEKLFF.

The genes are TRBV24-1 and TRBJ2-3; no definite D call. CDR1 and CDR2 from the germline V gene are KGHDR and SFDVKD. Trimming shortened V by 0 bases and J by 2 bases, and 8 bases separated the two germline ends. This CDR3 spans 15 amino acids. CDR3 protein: CATSDLSADTDTQYF. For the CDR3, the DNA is TGTGCCACCAGTGATTTGTCGGCGGACACAGATACGCAGTATTTT.

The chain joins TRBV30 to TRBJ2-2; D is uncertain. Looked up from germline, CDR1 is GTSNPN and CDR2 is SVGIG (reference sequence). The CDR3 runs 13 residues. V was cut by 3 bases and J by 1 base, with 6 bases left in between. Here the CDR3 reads CAWSLRNTGELFF. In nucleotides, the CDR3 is TGTGCCTGGAGCTTGCGGAACACCGGGGAGCTGTTTTTT. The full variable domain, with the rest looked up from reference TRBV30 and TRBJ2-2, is SQTIHQWPATLVQPVGSPLSLECTVEGTSNPNLYWYRQAAGRGLQLLFYSVGIGQISSEVPQNLSASRPQDRQFILSSKKLLLSDSGFYLCAWSLRNTGELFFGEGSRLTVL.

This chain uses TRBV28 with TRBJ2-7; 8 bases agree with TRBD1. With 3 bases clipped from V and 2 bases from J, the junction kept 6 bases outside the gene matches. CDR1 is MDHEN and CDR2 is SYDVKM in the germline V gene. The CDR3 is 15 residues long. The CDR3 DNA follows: TGTGCCAGCAGTTTTCCGACGGACAGGGCCTACGAGCAGTACTTC. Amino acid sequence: CASSFPTDRAYEQYF.

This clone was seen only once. The CDR3 sequence: CASRQYSQETQYF. In DNA form, the CDR3 reads TGTGCCAGCAGACAGTACAGCCAAGAGACCCAGTACTTC. V and J are TRBV5-4 and TRBJ2-5, with unresolved D. CDR3 length equals 13 residues. V shed 5 bases and J shed 1 base, with 9 bases lying between them. Germline V lookup: CDR1 SGHNT, CDR2 YYREEE (reference sequence).

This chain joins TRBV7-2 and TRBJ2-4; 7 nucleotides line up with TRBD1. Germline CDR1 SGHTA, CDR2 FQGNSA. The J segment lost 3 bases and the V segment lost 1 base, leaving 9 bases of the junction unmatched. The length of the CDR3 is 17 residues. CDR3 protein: CASSLVGQGVGKNIQYF. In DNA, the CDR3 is TGTGCCAGCAGCTTAGTCGGGCAGGGGGTGGGCAAAAACATTCAGTACTTC.

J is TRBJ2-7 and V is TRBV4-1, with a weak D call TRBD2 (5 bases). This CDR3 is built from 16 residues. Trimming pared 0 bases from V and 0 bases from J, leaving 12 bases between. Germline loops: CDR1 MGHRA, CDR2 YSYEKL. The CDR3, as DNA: TGCGCCAGCAGCCAAGATCGGGCGGGTTACTCCTACGAGCAGTACTTC. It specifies CASSQDRAGYSYEQYF.

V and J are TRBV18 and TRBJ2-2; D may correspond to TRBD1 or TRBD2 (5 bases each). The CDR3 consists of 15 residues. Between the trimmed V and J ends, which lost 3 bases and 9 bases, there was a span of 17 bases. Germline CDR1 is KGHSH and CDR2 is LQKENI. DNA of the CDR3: TGTGCCAGCTCACCCCCGGGACCCCACGTCCGGGAGCTGTTTTTT. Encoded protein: CASSPPGPHVRELFF.